The clone carrying this T cell receptor beta chain has only a few counts. V gave up 5 bases and J gave up 7 bases, with 15 bases separating them. This CDR3 is built from 13 residues. Germline V lookup: CDR1 SGHTA, CDR2 FQGNSA. Each patient went into thyroid surgery without having received any treatment. These data come from a study of metastatic and nonmetastatic thyroid tumors. Overall study context: Comparison of repertoires was carried out across blood and tumor or nodule tissue from malignant and benign thyroid patients.

TCRdb ran MiXCR on the PCR reads. The sample lists over 15,000 clones, 25% to 30% occurring once. Sequencing was carried out using tumor tissue. The clonotype comes from a male donor with papillary thyroid cancer or a benign thyroid nodule (not recorded which). Some clones in this sample may be carry-over from other donors' samples. This sequence joins TRBV7-2 and TRBJ2-7; D call uncertain. The CDR3, as DNA: TGTGCCAGCAGCCCCGGGTCAGGTTGGGAGCAGTACTTC. Translated: CASSPGSGWEQYF.